The rows below give T cell receptor beta chains drawn from one sample of a study of cytomegalovirus exposure and HLA in healthy donors. The table came from immunoSEQ multiplex PCR; TCRdb's copy has only in-frame clones and leaves some out. The specimen's table records under 100,000 clones. What was sequenced was PBMCs. The receptors come from a woman in her twenties or thirties in good health and CMV-seronegative. CDR3s include the opening cysteine and the closing phenylalanine or tryptophan. The order of the fields is D gene, V gene, J gene, CDR3 DNA, CDR3 protein. D genes are given only for firm matches.

-	TRBV5-1	TRBJ1-3	TGCGCCAGCAGCTCCGGGGAGGGAAACACCATATATTTT	CASSSGEGNTIYF
-	TRBV10-2	TRBJ1-5	TGCGCCAGCAGTGAGTGGGGGGATCAGCCCCAGCATTTT	CASSEWGDQPQHF
-	TRBV4-2	TRBJ2-7	TGTGCCAGCAGCCAAGAGAAGGTAGCGAAACGCGAGCAGTACTTC	CASSQEKVAKREQYF
-	TRBV6-6	TRBJ2-2	TGTGCCAGCAGTTACCGGGGTGGCCGGACCGGGGAGCTGTTTTTT	CASSYRGGRTGELFF
-	TRBV27	TRBJ1-1	TGTGCCAGCAAGGCGGGGAAAAACACTGAAGCTTTCTTT	CASKAGKNTEAFF
-	TRBV2	TRBJ2-2	TGTGCCAGCAGTGTAACCAGCACCGGGGAGCTGTTTTTT	CASSVTSTGELFF
TRBD2	TRBV6-6	TRBJ2-1	TGTGCCAGCAGTTACTCGGGCGGGAGCCCCTACAATGAGCAGTTCTTC	CASSYSGGSPYNEQFF
-	TRBV5-1	TRBJ1-6	TGCGCCAGCAGCTTGGCACAGGGTGAGAATTCACCCCTCCACTTT	CASSLAQGENSPLHF
TRBD2	TRBV5-1	TRBJ2-7	TGCGCCAGCAGCCGTAGCGGGGGGGGGTACGAGCAGTACTTC	CASSRSGGGYEQYF
TRBD2	TRBV28	TRBJ2-3	TGTGCCAGCACGGCGGGAGGGCCTGAAGGCACAGATACGCAGTATTTT	CASTAGGPEGTDTQYF
TRBD1	TRBV5-4	TRBJ1-6	TGTGCCAGCAGTTACGGGACAGAAGATAATTCACCCCTCCACTTT	CASSYGTEDNSPLHF
-	TRBV27	TRBJ1-2	TGTGCCAGCAGTCCCCGGGAACCGTACTATGGCTACACCTTC	CASSPREPYYGYTF
TRBD1	TRBV29-1	TRBJ2-7	TGCAGCGCGGAAACAGGGGGCTACGAGCAGTACTTC	CSAETGGYEQYF
TRBD1	TRBV6-5	TRBJ2-1	TGTGCCAGCAGCCCTAGACAGGGGTCTTACGGTGAGCAGTTCTTC	CASSPRQGSYGEQFF
-	TRBV27	TRBJ1-1	TGTGCCAGCAGTTTAGGGGGGGTTATCACTGAAGCTTTCTTT	CASSLGGVITEAFF
TRBD1	TRBV7-2	TRBJ2-7	TGTGCCAGCAGCTTACAGGGGGTCTACGAGCAGTACTTC	CASSLQGVYEQYF
-	TRBV4-1	TRBJ1-6	TGCGCCAGCAGCCAAGTAATTGGAGGGGAGGATTCACCCCTCCACTTT	CASSQVIGGEDSPLHF
-	TRBV7-2	TRBJ1-5	TGTGCCAGCAGCTTACACCGACAGAGCAATCAGCCCCAGCATTTT	CASSLHRQSNQPQHF
TRBD1	TRBV2	TRBJ2-5	TGTGCCAGCAGTGTAGGGGCAGGGGGCTTTGAGACCCAGTACTTC	CASSVGAGGFETQYF
TRBD1	TRBV19	TRBJ1-2	TGTGCCAGTAGAACCTCCAGGACAGGGTTCGTCTATGGCTACACCTTC	CASRTSRTGFVYGYTF
-	TRBV29-1	TRBJ2-1	TGCAGCGTGGGGGCGGGGGTTCTTTACAATGAGCAGTTCTTC	CSVGAGVLYNEQFF
-	TRBV28	TRBJ2-4	TGTGCCACCAGGGGATTCCAGGGGGGAGCCAAAAACATTCAGTACTTC	CATRGFQGGAKNIQYF
-	TRBV6-5	TRBJ2-5	TGTGCCAGCAGTTACTCGAGGGTAGTAGAGACCCAGTACTTC	CASSYSRVVETQYF
TRBD1	TRBV5-1	TRBJ1-2	TGCGCCAGCAGAGAGGGACAGGAGGGCTACACCTTC	CASREGQEGYTF
TRBD1	TRBV27	TRBJ2-1	TGTGCCAGCAGTTTATCTGCCAGGGGGTCGGATGAGCAGTTCTTC	CASSLSARGSDEQFF
-	TRBV18	TRBJ2-2	TGTGCCAGCTCACCCCCTAAGGGGGTTGACGGGGAGCTGTTTTTT	CASSPPKGVDGELFF
-	TRBV12-5	TRBJ2-3	TGTGCTAGTGGTTTGGGCGGGCTCACAGATACGCAGTATTTT	CASGLGGLTDTQYF
-	TRBV27	TRBJ1-1	TGTGCCAGCAGCCACCGAGGGACACCGATGGCTTTCTTT	CASSHRGTPMAFF
-	TRBV7-3	TRBJ1-3	TGTGCCAGCAGCTTAACCAACTCTGGAAACACCATATATTTT	CASSLTNSGNTIYF
TRBD1	TRBV7-3	TRBJ1-1	TGTGCCAGCAGCTCCGTGGGACAGCATGAAGCTTTCTTT	CASSSVGQHEAFF
TRBD2	TRBV5-1	TRBJ2-1	TGCGCCAGCATGGAGCGGGGGGGCGACAATGAGCAGTTCTTC	CASMERGGDNEQFF
TRBD2	TRBV4-1	TRBJ2-3	TGCGCCAGCAGCCAAGACCCAGCGGCGAGCGGGAGATGGGATACGCAGTATTTT	CASSQDPAASGRWDTQYF
-	TRBV7-6	TRBJ1-5	TGTGCCAGCAGCTTAGTGCAGGGCAATCAGCCCCAGCATTTT	CASSLVQGNQPQHF
TRBD1	TRBV5-1	TRBJ2-7	TGCGCCAGCAGCTTCGGGACAGGGGTCCACGAGCAGTACTTC	CASSFGTGVHEQYF
TRBD1	TRBV27	TRBJ1-6	TGTGCCAGCAGTATACGACAGGGTAATAATTCACCCCTCCACTTT	CASSIRQGNNSPLHF
TRBD2	TRBV7-2	TRBJ2-7	TGTGCCAGCAGCTTAGATGGACGGGAGGTTCCCTACGAGCAGTACTTC	CASSLDGREVPYEQYF
TRBD1	TRBV5-1	TRBJ1-6	TGCGCCAGCAGCTTGGCGGGACAGGAAAATTCACCCCTCCACTTT	CASSLAGQENSPLHF
TRBD1	TRBV19	TRBJ1-5	TGTGCCAGTAGCCTCGTAGTGGCAGGGGGCGGGCAGCCCCAGCATTTT	CASSLVVAGGGQPQHF
TRBD1	TRBV6-1	TRBJ2-7	TGTGCCAGCAGTGAACTACCACAGGGGTCCTCCTACGAGCAGTACTTC	CASSELPQGSSYEQYF
TRBD1	TRBV5-1	TRBJ2-7	TGCGCCAGCAGCGCTACAGGGGGCTCCTACGAGCAGTACTTC	CASSATGGSYEQYF